This T cell receptor beta chain was sequenced during a study of cytomegalovirus exposure and HLA in healthy donors. Overall study results and limits: Presence/absence analyses supposed approximately even sequencing depth among donors. The study recorded 160 or so TCR beta chains that were cytomegalovirus-associated. Reports indicated that the classifier achieved high specificity and sensitivity in diagnosing cytomegalovirus status.

As concerns this clone: The antigen is unknown.

A multiplex PCR was run with 60 Vbeta primers and 13 Jbeta primers. Profiling relied on immunoSEQ multiplex PCR, and the TCRdb table lists in-frame clones only, not all of them. Among 95,000 to 120,000 clones listed, roughly four fifths were seen once. Donors were ostensibly healthy at sampling, although undocumented immune exposures were probable. Specimen: PBMCs. The source of this sequence is a woman aged 18-29 years in good health and CMV-seronegative.

Here the CDR3 DNA reads TGTGCTAGTGGACGTCGGACAGGCGGAAACACCATATATTTT. The encoded protein is CASGRRTGGNTIYF. This chain links TRBV12-5 with TRBJ1-3; the match to TRBD1 covers 7 bases. Unmatched junction bases numbered 6, after V lost 6 bases and J lost 4 bases. Germline V CDR1 and CDR2: LGHNT, FRNRAP. The CDR3 is 14 residues long.